This record concerns one T cell receptor (beta chain) sequence. Its antigen is still unknown. Losses at the gene ends were 4 bases for V and 4 bases for J; bases not matched to a gene: 11. Germline loops: CDR1 SGHRS, CDR2 YFSETQ. CDR3 length: 16 amino acids. Isolation yielded PBMCs, at least 6 million per sample, in every case. This sample was included in a study of blood T cells in healthy people across ages. General study findings and limits: The study lacked donor CMV status, which possibly confounded expanded clonotype changes. PBMC samples, being unsorted, prevented any conclusive comparison of naive and antigen-experienced cells. TCR beta diversity correlated strongly with naive T cell percentage.

A sample-barcoded 5' primer and a J-beta primer mix were used in a second PCR of about 7 to 12 cycles. MiXCR, run by TCRdb on the 5' RACE reads, gives a single entry per CDR3 protein. The sample records about 1.4 million distinct CDR3 sequences, approximately 59% being singletons. This receptor was obtained from a man between 18 and 35 years old in good health. The sequencing input was blood. The chain recombines TRBV5-1 with TRBJ2-3, with 8 bases fitting TRBD2. CDR3 residues: CASSPNLAGNADTQYF. For the CDR3, the DNA is TGCGCCAGCAGCCCCAATCTAGCGGGTAATGCAGATACGCAGTATTTT.